The TCR beta chain under discussion was sequenced for a study of blood T cell repertoires in COVID-19. Germline V lookup: CDR1 SGHVS, CDR2 FNYEAQ. V gave up 3 bases and J gave up 7 bases, with 10 bases separating them. This CDR3 spans 12 amino acids. In the authors' workflow: Quantification of nucleated cells was approximated via reference gene primer amplification. The data were produced by immunoSEQ multiplex PCR, yet TCRdb's version contains in-frame clones alone and is incomplete. V and J calls and clone size are given by that table; D and trimming were obtained from the DNA. The data contain about 380,000 clones, nearly 90% of them seen just once; the ten biggest clones take up 6.5%.

The sample was peripheral blood. This chain joins TRBV7-6 and TRBJ2-7; weak D call: TRBD1 (5 bases). The sequence was collected from a man aged 18 to 35 with active or convalescent COVID-19. CDR3 loop: CASSFQGREQYF. The CDR3 DNA reads TGTGCCAGCAGCTTTCAGGGTAGGGAGCAGTACTTC.